The clone carrying this T cell receptor (beta chain) turned up a few times. Using a J-beta primer mix together with a sample-barcoded 5' primer, a second PCR was run for roughly 6 to 12 cycles. In TCRdb, the 5' RACE reads were re-called with MiXCR into one record per CDR3 protein. The sample has about 680,000 distinct CDR3 sequences; 45% to 50% are singletons. This sample stems from a study of blood T cells in healthy people across ages. Trimming pared 6 bases from V and 3 bases from J, leaving 14 bases between. CDR1 is LGHNA and CDR2 is YSLEER in the germline V gene. The CDR3 totals 14 residues. The clonotype was recovered from an older woman in good health. Source material: blood. This sequence joins TRBV4-3 and TRBJ1-1; the D gene is possibly TRBD1 (6 bases). Here the CDR3 reads CASRLTGTDTEAFF. In DNA, the CDR3 is TGCGCCAGCAGATTGACAGGAACAGACACTGAAGCTTTCTTT.